This T cell receptor (beta chain) is from a study of human T cells and chemical hapten exposure. Study findings and constraints: Patch test scores rose with PT1 expanded TCR counts, a positive correlation.

At least ten counts were recorded for this clonotype. The antigen is unknown. Time point of the sample: patch test 2, 6 weeks after DPC sensitization. As for treatment: therapeutic diphenylcyclopropenone sensitization with weekly scalp DPC. Researchers sampled blood before each patch test went on. Germline V gene sequence: CDR1 MNHEY, CDR2 SVGEGT. Trimming took 7 bases from V and 7 from J, leaving 11 bases between them. The CDR3 has 13 amino acids. Original data processing: Sampled TCR counts reached a median of about 90,000 per sample, with values ranging from about 23,224 to 700,000. Using its own MiXCR run on the RACE reads, TCRdb lists one record per CDR3 protein. These V and J calls originate from TCRdb's pipeline instead of the authors' own analysis. The sample contains some 89,000 distinct CDR3 sequences, roughly 10% of which appear only once.

The sequenced sample was whole blood, obtained in connection with sensitization to the hapten diphenylcyclopropenone (DPC). This chain links TRBV6-2 or TRBV6-3 with TRBJ1-6; the D is unclear. The sequence came from a woman aged 25-40 years with alopecia areata. Some clones in this sample may be carry-over from other donors' samples. CDR3 residues: CASTQDGNSPLHF. CDR3 bases: TGTGCCAGCACTCAGGACGGGAATTCACCCCTCCACTTT.